The TCR beta chain under discussion was sequenced for a study of T cells in Graves' hyperthyroidism and ophthalmopathy. Across the whole study: Peripheral blood was collected at initial diagnosis, before any treatment. Study findings and constraints: The blood repertoire included most of the expanded thyroid clonotypes above 0.001.

The germline CDR1 and CDR2 sequences are SNHLY and FYNNEI. The CDR3 spans 13 residues. Graves' hyperthyroidism without ophthalmopathy progression within 18 months was termed stable. Diagnosis relied on clinical symptoms, serum thyroxine and TRAb, thyroid ultrasound and orbital computed tomography. Note on this clonotype: Antigen: not known. Sequence at one end of the junction differs from germline and may be a read error.

Amplified TCR beta CDR3 regions came from RNA transcripts. First-round RT-PCR of the TCR CDR3 relied on the HTBI primer set. TCRdb re-called the multiplex PCR reads with MiXCR, one entry per CDR3 protein. The sample holds fewer than 900,000 distinct CDR3 sequences; about 17% are singletons and the top ten take over 7.5%. J is TRBJ2-7 and V is TRBV2; no clear D gene. This clonotype originated in a man in his late teens or twenties with Graves' hyperthyroidism. Sequencing was carried out using blood. CDR3 sequence: CASSEPNSYKQYF. CDR3 DNA sequence: TGTGCCAGCAGTGAGCCTAACTCCTACAAGCAGTACTTC.